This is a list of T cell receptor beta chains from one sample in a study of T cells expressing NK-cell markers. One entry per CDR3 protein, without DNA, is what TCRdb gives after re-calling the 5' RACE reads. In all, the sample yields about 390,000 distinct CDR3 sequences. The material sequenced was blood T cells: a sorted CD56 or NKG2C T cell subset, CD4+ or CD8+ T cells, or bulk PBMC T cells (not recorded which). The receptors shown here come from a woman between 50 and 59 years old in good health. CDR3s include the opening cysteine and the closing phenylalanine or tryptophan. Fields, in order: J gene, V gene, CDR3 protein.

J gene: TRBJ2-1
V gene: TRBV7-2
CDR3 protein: CASSPGVPGEQFF

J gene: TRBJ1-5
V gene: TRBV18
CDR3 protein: CASSPGTGGNQPQHF

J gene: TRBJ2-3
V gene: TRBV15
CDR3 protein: CATSRGQASSTDTQYF

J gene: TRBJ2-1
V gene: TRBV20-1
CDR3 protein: CSARRADSYNEQFF

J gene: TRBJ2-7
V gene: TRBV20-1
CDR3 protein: CSIDSIKVRVRNEQYF

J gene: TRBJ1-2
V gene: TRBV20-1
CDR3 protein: CSAFDRSTFGGYTF

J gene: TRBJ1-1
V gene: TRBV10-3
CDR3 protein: CAITSSSPLSTEAFF

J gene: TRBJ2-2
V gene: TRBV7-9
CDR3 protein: CASSLAVSGLTGELFF

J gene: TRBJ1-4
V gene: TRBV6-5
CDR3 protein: CATSRGTGRLFF

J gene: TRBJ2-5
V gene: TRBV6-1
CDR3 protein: CAIPSGGTETQYF

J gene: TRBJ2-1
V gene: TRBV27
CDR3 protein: CASSLGGGHGEQFF

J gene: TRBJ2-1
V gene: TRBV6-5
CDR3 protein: CASRAGGSNEQFF

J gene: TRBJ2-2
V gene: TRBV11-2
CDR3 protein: CASSLGTLANTGELFF

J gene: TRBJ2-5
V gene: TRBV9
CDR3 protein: CASSVDPSGGLQETQYF

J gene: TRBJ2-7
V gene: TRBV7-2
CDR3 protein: CASSLVPSGTKGGEQYF

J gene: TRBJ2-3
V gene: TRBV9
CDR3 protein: CASSAGIGTDTQYF

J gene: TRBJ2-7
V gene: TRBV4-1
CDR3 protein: CASSPTPLAGVGEQYF

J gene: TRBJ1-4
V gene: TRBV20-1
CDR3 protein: CSAPNRGFRNEKLFF

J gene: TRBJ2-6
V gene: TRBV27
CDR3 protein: CASSLGQGAGANVLTF

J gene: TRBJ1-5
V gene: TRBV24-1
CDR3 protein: CATRDSTNQPQHF

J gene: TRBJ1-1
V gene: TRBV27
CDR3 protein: CASSLYVGVNTEAFF

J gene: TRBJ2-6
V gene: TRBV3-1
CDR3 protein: CASSQDEGAPGANVLTF

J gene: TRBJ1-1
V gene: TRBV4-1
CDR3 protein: CASSPTSLTGTTEAFF

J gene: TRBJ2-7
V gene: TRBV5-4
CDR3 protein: CASSIISGSSYEQYF

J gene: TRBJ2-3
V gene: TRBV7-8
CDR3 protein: CASSSGLRQTDTQYF

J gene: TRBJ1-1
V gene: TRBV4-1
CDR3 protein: CASSQVGDGNTEAFF

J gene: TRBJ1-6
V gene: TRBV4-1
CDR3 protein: CASSQGAEEVLTLHF

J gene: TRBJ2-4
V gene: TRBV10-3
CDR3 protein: CAISESQTNIQYF

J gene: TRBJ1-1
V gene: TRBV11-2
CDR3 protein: CASSFTSRRHTEAFF

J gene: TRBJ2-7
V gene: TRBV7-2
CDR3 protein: CASSEDPADPYEQYF

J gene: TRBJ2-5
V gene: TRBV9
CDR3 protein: CASSVGDGTQETQYF

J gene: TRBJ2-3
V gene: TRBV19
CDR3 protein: CASNKGGARTDTQYF